Listed here are 5 T cell receptor beta chains from one sample, sequenced in a study of T-cell reconstitution after alpha-beta-depleted transplantation in children (dated by TCRdb to about 2016). The library was built by means of PCR. Reads for this sample came from an Illumina HiSeq 2500. TCR library preparation used molecular barcoding, with unique molecular identifiers applied to normalize quantification of the TCRbeta repertoire. TCRdb reworked the public reads: Q25 trimming with fastp, MiXCR clone assembly, productive beta chains retained. Every distinct CDR3 protein forms one entry, paired with its most common genes and DNA. The sample contains a few hundred thousand distinct CDR3 sequences, around 9.7% of them found a single time. Around 5.1% of the sample comes from the top ten. The sample in question was PBMCs from the stem cell graft donor, obtained from the stem cell graft. The origin of the receptors is a human donor who donated a stem cell graft to a child with SCID.

The sample holds many counts of this clonotype. V is TRBV9 and J is TRBJ2-3; D perhaps matches TRBD2 (6 bases). The CDR3 is 17 amino acids. CDR1 and CDR2 (germline): SGDLS, YYNGEE. Between the trimmed V and J ends, which lost 3 bases and 5 bases, there was a span of 22 bases. CDR3 protein: CASSGGGAFSWGDTQYF. The CDR3 DNA reads as TGTGCCAGCAGCGGCGGAGGGGCCTTCTCCTGGGGAGATACGCAGTATTTT.

This clonotype has a handful of counts. The CDR3 DNA reads TGCAGTGCTCAGGACAGGGGGAATGAAAAACTGTTTTTT. Protein: CSAQDRGNEKLFF. The V and J genes are TRBV20-1 and TRBJ1-4, with 10 bases identical to TRBD1. The CDR3 extends over 13 amino acids. From germline, CDR1 is DFQATT and CDR2 SNEGSKA (reference sequence). The ends lost 5 bases at V and 5 bases at J; junction bases unmatched: 2.

In its sample, this clonotype was seen many times. This chain joins TRBV6-2 or TRBV6-3 and TRBJ1-5, with D uncertain. The germline V gene has CDR1 MNHEY and CDR2 SVGEGT. The V and J ends lost 6 bases and 6 bases respectively, with 9 bases between them. The length of the CDR3 is 12 residues. CDR3 bases: TGTGCCAGCAGCGGGCCATTTCAGCCCCAGCATTTT. Translating it yields CASSGPFQPQHF.

This clonotype was found many times. The V and J genes are TRBV20-1 and TRBJ1-6; possibly TRBD1 for D (5 bases). Trimming cost V 5 bases and J 5 bases, with 16 bases left between them. CDR1 and CDR2 (germline): DFQATT, SNEGSKA (reference sequence). This CDR3 comprises 15 residues. The CDR3 coding sequence is TGCAGTGCTCCCTCGGGGCGGTCAAATAATTCACCCCTCCACTTT. Translating gives CSAPSGRSNNSPLHF.

This clonotype was recorded many times. V gene TRBV12-3 or TRBV12-4 combines with J gene TRBJ1-1, with a weak D call TRBD1 (5 bases). The V end was cut by 2 bases, the J end by 5 bases, with 9 bases between. There are 13 residues in the CDR3. The CDR3: CASSLWEGTEAFF. The DNA of the CDR3 is TGTGCCAGCAGTTTATGGGAGGGGACTGAAGCTTTCTTT.